What follows describes a single T cell receptor (beta chain). This sample is drawn from a study of blood T cell repertoires in COVID-19. Clones were sequenced by immunoSEQ multiplex PCR, and TCRdb holds only the in-frame ones, with some missing. The table records 200,000 to 300,000 clones, about 82% of them present only once. The germline V gene encodes CDR1 LNHDA and CDR2 SQIVND (reference sequence). V shed 5 bases and J shed 4 bases, with 14 bases lying between them. The CDR3 sequence is 14 residues long. This chain joins TRBV19 and TRBJ1-2; D call uncertain. Source material: PBMCs or T cells enriched from blood (not recorded which). This clonotype was sampled from a woman in her fifties or sixties with acute COVID-19. The CDR3 sequence is CASSHNTDFYGYTF. The CDR3 DNA is TGTGCCAGTAGTCATAATACAGATTTCTATGGCTACACCTTC.